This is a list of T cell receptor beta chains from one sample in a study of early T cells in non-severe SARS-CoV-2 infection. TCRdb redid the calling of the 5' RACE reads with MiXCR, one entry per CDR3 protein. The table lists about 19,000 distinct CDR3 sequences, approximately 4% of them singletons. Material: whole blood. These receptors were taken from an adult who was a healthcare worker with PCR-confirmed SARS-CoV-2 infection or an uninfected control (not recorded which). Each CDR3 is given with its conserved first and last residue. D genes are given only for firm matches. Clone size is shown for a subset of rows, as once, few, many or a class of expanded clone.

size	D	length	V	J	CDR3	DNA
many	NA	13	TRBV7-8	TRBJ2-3	CASSLPSRDTQYF	TGTGCCAGCAGCCTCCCTAGCAGGGATACGCAGTATTTT
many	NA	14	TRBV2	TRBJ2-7	CASNYRTGTYEQYF	TGTGCCAGCAATTATAGGACCGGTACCTACGAGCAGTACTTC
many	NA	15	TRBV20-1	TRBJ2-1	CSARDGTVVNNEQFF	TGCAGTGCTAGGGACGGGACCGTGGTGAACAATGAGCAGTTCTTC
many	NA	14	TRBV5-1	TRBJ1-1	CASSPDRRNTEAFF	TGCGCCAGCAGCCCCGACAGAAGGAACACTGAAGCTTTCTTT
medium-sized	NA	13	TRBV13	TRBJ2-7	CASSSDSSYEQYF	TGTGCCAGCAGCTCGGACAGCTCCTACGAGCAGTACTTC
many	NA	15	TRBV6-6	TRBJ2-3	CASSYWQGGTDTQYF	TGTGCCAGCAGTTACTGGCAGGGCGGCACAGATACGCAGTATTTT
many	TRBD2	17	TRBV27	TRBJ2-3	CASSGTSGGPGADTQYF	TGTGCCAGCAGTGGGACTAGCGGGGGACCTGGGGCAGATACGCAGTATTTT
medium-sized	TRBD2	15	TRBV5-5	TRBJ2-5	CASSLSGTTLETQYF	TGTGCCAGCAGCCTATCCGGGACTACCTTAGAGACCCAGTACTTC
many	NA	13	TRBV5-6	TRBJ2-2	CASSLSDRRELFF	TGTGCCAGCAGCTTGTCAGACAGGCGGGAGCTGTTTTTT
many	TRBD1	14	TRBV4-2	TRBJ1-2	CASSRPGQGYGYTF	TGTGCCAGCAGCCGACCGGGACAGGGGTACGGCTACACCTTC
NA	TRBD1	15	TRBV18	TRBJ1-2	CASSPGPGQGYGYTF	TGTGCCAGCTCACCGGGACCGGGACAGGGTTATGGCTACACCTTC
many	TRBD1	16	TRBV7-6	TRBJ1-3	CASSWTGTGSGNTIYF	TGTGCCAGCAGCTGGACCGGGACAGGGTCTGGAAACACCATATATTTT
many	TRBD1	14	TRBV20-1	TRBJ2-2	CSARRGRWTGELFF	TGCAGTGCTAGAAGGGGGCGGTGGACCGGGGAGCTGTTTTTT
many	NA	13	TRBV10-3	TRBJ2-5	CAISQDLPETQYF	TGTGCCATCAGCCAGGACCTACCAGAGACCCAGTACTTC
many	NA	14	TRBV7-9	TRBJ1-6	CASSPGGINSPLHF	TGTGCCAGCAGCCCTGGAGGGATTAATTCACCCCTCCACTTT
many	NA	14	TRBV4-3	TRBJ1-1	CASSQHHRVVGAFF	TGCGCCAGCAGCCAACACCACAGGGTGGTGGGAGCTTTCTTT
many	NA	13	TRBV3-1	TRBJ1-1	CASSQDGLGEAFF	TGTGCCAGCAGCCAAGATGGGTTAGGGGAAGCTTTCTTT
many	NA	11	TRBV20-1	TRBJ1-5	CSASRGQPQHF	TGCAGTGCTAGTAGGGGACAGCCCCAGCATTTT
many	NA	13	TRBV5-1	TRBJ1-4	CASSRGSNEKLFF	TGCGCCAGCAGCAGGGGGTCTAATGAAAAACTGTTTTTT
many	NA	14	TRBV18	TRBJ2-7	CASSPDQGIYEQYF	TGTGCCAGCTCACCAGATCAAGGGATCTACGAGCAGTACTTC
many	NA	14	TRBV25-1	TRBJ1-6	CASSHPGPHSPLHF	TGTGCCAGCAGTCACCCGGGTCCCCATTCACCCCTCCACTTT
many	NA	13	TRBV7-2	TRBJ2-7	CASSHQGAYEQYF	TGTGCCAGCAGCCATCAGGGAGCCTACGAGCAGTACTTC
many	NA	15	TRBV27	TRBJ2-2	CASSFNRVSPGELFF	TGTGCCAGCAGTTTCAACAGGGTTTCCCCCGGGGAGCTGTTTTTT
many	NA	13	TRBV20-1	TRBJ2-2	CSAFQTNTGELFF	TGCAGTGCATTTCAAACTAACACCGGGGAGCTGTTTTTT
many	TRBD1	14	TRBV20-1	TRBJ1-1	CSARPWTGSPEAFF	TGCAGTGCTAGACCTTGGACAGGGAGCCCTGAAGCTTTCTTT
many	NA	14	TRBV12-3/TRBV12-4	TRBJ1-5	CASSLSVQHQPQHF	TGTGCCAGCAGTTTATCGGTTCAACATCAGCCCCAGCATTTT
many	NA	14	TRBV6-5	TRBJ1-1	CASSRSGVSTEAFF	TGTGCCAGCAGTCGATCAGGGGTGAGCACTGAAGCTTTCTTT
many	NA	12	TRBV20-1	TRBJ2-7	CAGGRRLYEQYF	TGCGCTGGGGGCAGGAGGTTGTACGAGCAGTACTTC
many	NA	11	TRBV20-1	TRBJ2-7	CSAREDYEQYF	TGCAGTGCTAGAGAGGACTACGAGCAGTACTTC
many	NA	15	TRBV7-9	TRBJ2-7	CASSLGTAMGYEQYF	TGTGCCAGCAGCTTAGGTACAGCGATGGGGTACGAGCAGTACTTC
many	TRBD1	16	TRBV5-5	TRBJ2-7	CASSLGQGAGSYEQYF	TGTGCCAGCAGCTTGGGACAGGGGGCGGGATCGTACGAGCAGTACTTC
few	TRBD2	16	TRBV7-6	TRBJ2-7	CASSGLAGAGSYEQYF	TGTGCCAGCAGCGGACTAGCGGGGGCCGGGTCCTACGAGCAGTACTTC
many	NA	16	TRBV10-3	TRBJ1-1	CAIRPSSGLSSTEAFF	TGTGCCATCAGGCCGTCATCGGGGTTAAGCAGCACTGAAGCTTTCTTT
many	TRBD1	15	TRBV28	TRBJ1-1	CASSRNYRAGGGAFF	TGTGCCAGCAGTCGCAACTACAGGGCAGGGGGGGGCGCTTTCTTT
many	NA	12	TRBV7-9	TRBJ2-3	CASSLSKDTQYF	TGTGCCAGCAGCTTATCGAAAGATACGCAGTATTTT
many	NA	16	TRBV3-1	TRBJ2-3	CASSQGLAQYTDTQYF	TGTGCCAGCAGCCAAGGGTTGGCGCAGTATACAGATACGCAGTATTTT
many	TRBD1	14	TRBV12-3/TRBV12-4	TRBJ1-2	CASSGDRGKRGYTF	TGTGCCAGCAGTGGGGACAGGGGGAAGCGTGGCTACACCTTC
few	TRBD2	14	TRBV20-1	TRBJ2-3	CSALGLAWVDTQYF	TGCAGTGCCCTAGGACTAGCCTGGGTAGATACGCAGTATTTT
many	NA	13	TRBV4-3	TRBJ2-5	CASSQDFRGTQYF	TGCGCCAGCAGCCAAGACTTTAGGGGGACCCAGTACTTC
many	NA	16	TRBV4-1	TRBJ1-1	CASSQVQGPINTEAFF	TGCGCCAGCAGCCAAGTGCAGGGACCGATTAACACTGAAGCTTTCTTT
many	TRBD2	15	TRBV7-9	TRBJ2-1	CASSLATLAGNEQFF	TGTGCCAGCAGCTTAGCGACCCTAGCGGGGAATGAGCAGTTCTTC
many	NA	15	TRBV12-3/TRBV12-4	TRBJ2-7	CASSRQSRAPYEQYF	TGTGCCAGCAGCCGCCAGTCCCGCGCCCCCTACGAGCAGTACTTC
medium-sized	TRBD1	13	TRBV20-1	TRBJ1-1	CSAWTGVYTEAFF	TGCAGTGCCTGGACAGGGGTATACACTGAAGCTTTCTTT
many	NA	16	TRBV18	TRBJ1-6	CASSPRSPGANSPLHF	TGTGCCAGCTCACCACGGTCGCCGGGGGCTAATTCACCCCTCCACTTT
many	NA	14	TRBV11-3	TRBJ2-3	CASSPGTVTDTQYF	TGTGCCAGCAGCCCCGGGACGGTGACAGATACGCAGTATTTT
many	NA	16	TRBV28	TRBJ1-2	CASTNNWGQEDYGYTF	TGTGCCAGCACTAATAACTGGGGGCAGGAGGACTATGGCTACACCTTC